The present TCR beta chain was sequenced within a study of blood T cell repertoires in COVID-19. Study background: Italy, Spain and the United States were the sources of the convalescent and acute COVID-19 samples. PBMCs, B-cell-depleted T cells, or T cells were the source of the cDNA or gDNA that made up the material.

The CDR3 runs 13 residues. V lost 6 bases and J lost 5, with 11 bases in between. Germline CDR1 and CDR2: MNHEY and SMNVEV (reference sequence). Assay used: immunoSEQ multiplex PCR; TCRdb lists only in-frame clones, some missing. The sample contains about 180,000 clones, about 80% of which appear only once. Clinical history as reported by participants underpinned cohort assignment. All exposed participants met a person with COVID-19 within 2 weeks before entering the study. The source of this sequence is a man aged 60 to 75 who had been exposed to COVID-19. Sequenced: PBMCs or T cells enriched from blood (not recorded which). This chain uses TRBV27 with TRBJ2-1, with D maybe TRBD1 (6 bases). This CDR3 reads CASSKTGNNEQFF. In nucleotides, the CDR3 is TGTGCCAGCAGCAAGACAGGAAACAATGAGCAGTTCTTC.